Following are 25 T cell receptor beta chains from one sample sequenced in a study of OX40 agonist ivuxolimab in advanced cancers. Libraries were prepared through the immunoSEQ multiplex PCR assay. Here the immuneACCESS table is served through TCRdb, limited to in-frame sequences with V and J called. Missing clones are a known gap in these copies; in checked studies unresolved V genes cover under half, and the rest lacks a known reason. The sample table shows fewer than 90,000 clones, and 85% to 90% are seen once. The ten largest make up under 3% of the sample. The input for sequencing was CD4+ or CD8+ T cells sorted from blood, taken in a trial of the OX40 agonist ivuxolimab. Every receptor here comes from an adult with an advanced solid tumor such as melanoma, head and neck, liver or kidney cancer.

This chain links TRBV15 with TRBJ1-1; D may be TRBD1 (6 bases). The CDR3 runs to 11 residues. Germline CDR1 and CDR2: LNHNV and YYDKDF (reference sequence). V lost 3 bases and J 11 bases, leaving 10 bases between the germline ends. Here the CDR3 reads CATSSGTPAFF. The CDR3 nucleotides are TGTGCCACCAGCAGCGGGACACCCGCTTTCTTT.

CDR3 loop: CASSLKGRSTEAFF. The CDR3 coding sequence is TGTGCCAGCAGTTTGAAGGGGAGATCCACTGAAGCTTTCTTT. The genes are TRBV28 and TRBJ1-1; D possibly corresponds to TRBD1 (5 bases). The CDR3 covers 14 residues. V lost 3 bases to trimming and J lost 4 bases, with 12 bases between them. Per the germline V gene, CDR1 is MDHEN and CDR2 is SYDVKM.

The chain joins TRBV6-5 to TRBJ1-6; 8 bases map to TRBD1. This CDR3 has 15 amino acids. The trim removed 7 bases at V and 5 bases at J, leaving 7 bases unmatched. Germline CDR1 MNHEY, CDR2 SVGAGI. The CDR3: CASTQGQVNNSPLHF. Written as DNA, the CDR3 is TGTGCCAGCACCCAGGGACAGGTCAATAATTCACCCCTCCACTTT.

The chain couples TRBV10-3 to TRBJ2-1; D could derive from TRBD1 or TRBD2 (5 bases each). The CDR3 runs 12 residues. Germline CDR1 ENHRY, CDR2 SYGVKD. V lost 4 bases and J lost 5, with 6 bases in between. The CDR3: CAISGDDNEQFF. The CDR3, as DNA: TGTGCCATCAGTGGGGACGACAATGAGCAGTTCTTC.

The rearrangement links TRBV2 to TRBJ1-1, with 9 bases lining up with TRBD1. Trimming took 6 bases from V and 11 from J; bases not matched to a gene: 19. CDR3 size: 16 residues. The germline CDR1 and CDR2 sequences are SNHLY and FYNNEI. The CDR3 DNA follows: TGTGCCAGCAGGGCCGAAGCCGGACAGGGGCTCTTGAGTGCTTTCTTT. It specifies CASRAEAGQGLLSAFF.

The chain recombines TRBV7-2 with TRBJ2-6; the match to TRBD1 covers 7 bases. V dropped 5 bases and J dropped 4; count of bases not matched to a gene: 8. In germline, CDR1 is SGHTA, CDR2 FQGNSA. The CDR3 length is 16 residues. In DNA, the CDR3 is TGTGCCAGCAGCGAAGGGGGACAGCGAGGGGCCAACGTCCTGACTTTC. It yields the protein CASSEGGQRGANVLTF.

The chain links TRBV28 to TRBJ2-3; D possibly corresponds to TRBD2 (5 bases). Germline V gene sequence: CDR1 MDHEN, CDR2 SYDVKM. The CDR3 totals 14 residues. V was trimmed by 8 bases and J by 3 bases, leaving 15 bases between them. This CDR3 reads CASRPGSATDTQYF. In nucleotides, the CDR3 is TGTGCCAGCCGGCCGGGTAGCGCGACAGATACGCAGTATTTT.

This chain joins TRBV10-3 and TRBJ2-1; the D is unclear. The CDR3 runs 12 residues. CDR1 ENHRY and CDR2 SYGVKD come from the germline V gene. Trimming took off 2 bases at V and 8 bases at J, with 7 bases between the two ends. The CDR3 DNA reads as TGTGCCATCAGTGAGAATGGCGATGAGCAGTTCTTC. Its translation: CAISENGDEQFF.

The V gene is TRBV4-2, the J gene TRBJ2-2; 11 bases agree with TRBD2. The CDR3 sequence is 16 residues long. Trimming removed 3 bases from V and 3 bases from J; junction bases left unmatched: 3. From germline, CDR1 is LGHNA and CDR2 YNFKEQ. CDR3 loop: CASSQTSGMDTGELFF. CDR3 in DNA: TGTGCCAGCAGCCAGACTAGCGGGATGGACACCGGGGAGCTGTTTTTT.

The CDR3 nucleotides read TGTGCCAGCAGTGAAGGGACTGCTTTTAGCGCCCGGAGCTCCTACGAGCAGTACGTC. As protein: CASSEGTAFSARSSYEQYV. The chain links TRBV6-1 to TRBJ2-7; possible D gene TRBD2, 5 bases. The CDR3 contains 19 residues. Trimming removed 1 base at V and 0 bases at J, with 22 bases between. In germline, CDR1 is MNHNS, CDR2 SASEGT.

V and J are TRBV19 and TRBJ1-2, with a possible D match to TRBD1 (5 bases). The germline V gene has CDR1 LNHDA and CDR2 SQIVND (reference sequence). V was trimmed by 4 bases and J by 4 bases, leaving 13 bases between them. The CDR3 is 14 amino acids. The DNA for the CDR3 is TGTGCCAGTAGTAGGGGGGTTGAAAGCTATGGCTACACCTTC. This sequence encodes CASSRGVESYGYTF.

The J gene is TRBJ2-7, the V gene TRBV28; D is perhaps TRBD1 (7 bases). Trimming left V 4 bases short and J 2 bases short, with 15 bases between. In germline, CDR1 is MDHEN, CDR2 SYDVKM. The CDR3 covers 15 residues. In DNA form, the CDR3 reads TGTGCCAGCAGTTCGACAGGGAGGATTCCCTACGAGCAGTACTTC. It codes for CASSSTGRIPYEQYF.

The chain has TRBV28 and TRBJ1-4, with 7 bases identical to TRBD1. The CDR3 contains 14 residues. After removal of 4 bases from V and 13 bases from J, the junction contained 12 bases not matched to a gene. CDR1 and CDR2 (germline): MDHEN, SYDVKM. The CDR3 region is CASSSPDREFRLFF. The CDR3 DNA reads as TGTGCCAGCAGTTCCCCAGACAGGGAATTTCGACTGTTTTTT. Supplemented by reference TRBV28 and TRBJ1-4, the full variable domain reads DVKVTQSSRYLVKRTGEKVFLECVQDMDHENMFWYRQDPGLGLRLIYFSYDVKMKEKGDIPEGYSVSREKKERFSLILESASTNQTSMYLCASSSPDREFRLFFGSGTQLSVL.

The genes are TRBV6-5 and TRBJ1-6; TRBD1 agrees at 9 bases. This CDR3 is built from 14 residues. Germline V CDR1 and CDR2: MNHEY, SVGAGI. V lost 7 bases, J lost 14 bases, and 12 bases stayed unmatched. The CDR3 nucleotides are TGTGCCAGCACCCAACAGGGGGCAGGTCGGACCCTCCACTTT. It yields the protein CASTQQGAGRTLHF.

The gene calls are TRBV5-1 and TRBJ2-1, with 9 positions matching TRBD1. The germline V gene has CDR1 SGHRS and CDR2 YFSETQ. The CDR3 has 15 amino acids. V was clipped by 0 bases and J by 7 bases; unmatched bases: 5. The CDR3, as DNA: TGCGCCAGCAGCTTGGAATGGGACAGGGCGAATGAGCAGTTCTTC. It translates to CASSLEWDRANEQFF.

The chain couples TRBV25-1 to TRBJ1-3, with a weak D call TRBD1 (6 bases). Per germline, CDR1 MGHDK and CDR2 SYGVNS. Between the trimmed V and J ends, which lost 1 base and 3 bases, there was a span of 16 bases. The CDR3 is made up of 17 amino acids. This CDR3 is CASSESQGLESGNTIYF. The CDR3 DNA sequence: TGTGCCAGCAGTGAATCGCAGGGGCTTGAAAGTGGAAACACCATATATTTT.

This chain links TRBV28 with TRBJ1-1; 9 bases match TRBD1. CDR1 and CDR2 (germline): MDHEN, SYDVKM. The CDR3 covers 16 residues. V shed 6 bases and J 4 bases; nucleotides not matched to a gene: 12. The CDR3 coding sequence is TGTGCCAGCAGGCCGTATACGGGACAGGGCGGCACTGAAGCTTTCTTT. Translation: CASRPYTGQGGTEAFF.

CDR3 protein: CASSSRTGATEAFF. CDR3 sequence (DNA): TGCGCCAGCAGCTCGAGGACAGGGGCCACTGAAGCTTTCTTT. The rearrangement uses TRBV5-1 and TRBJ1-1; TRBD1 matches at 9 bases. This CDR3 spans 14 amino acids. V was pared by 3 bases and J by 4 bases, with 4 bases of the junction left unmatched. The germline gives CDR1 SGHRS, CDR2 YFSETQ.

This chain uses TRBV7-9 with TRBJ1-3, with D uncertain. The germline CDR1 and CDR2 sequences are SEHNR and FQNEAQ (reference sequence). V lost 2 bases to trimming and J lost 3 bases, with 5 bases between them. This CDR3 is 13 amino acids long. CDR3 sequence: CASSLSYGNTIYF. CDR3 in DNA: TGTGCCAGCAGCTTATCTTATGGAAACACCATATATTTT. The full variable domain, its missing parts supplied by reference TRBV7-9 and TRBJ1-3, is DTGVSQNPRHKITKRGQNVTFRCDPISEHNRLYWYRQTLGQGPEFLTYFQNEAQLEKSRLLSDRFSAERPKGSFSTLEIQRTEQGDSAMYLCASSLSYGNTIYFGEGSWLTVV.

The CDR3 coding sequence is TGTGCCAGCAGCTTATTGACATCAGAGACCCAGTACTTC. Translation: CASSLLTSETQYF. This sequence joins TRBV11-2 and TRBJ2-5; unclear D gene. The CDR3 contains 13 residues. V was clipped by 2 bases and J by 4 bases, with 8 bases between them. CDR1 is SGHAT and CDR2 is FQNNGV in the germline V gene.

The chain uses TRBV29-1 and TRBJ2-5; the match to TRBD1 covers 8 bases. Trimming removed 4 bases from V and 5 bases from J; junction bases left unmatched: 6. Germline loops: CDR1 SQVTM, CDR2 ANQGSEA. CDR3 length equals 13 residues. The CDR3 coding sequence is TGCAGCGTTGTGCAGGGGGCAGGGGAGACCCAGTACTTC. It encodes CSVVQGAGETQYF.

The rearrangement uses TRBV6-5 and TRBJ2-7; the D call may be TRBD1 or TRBD2 (5 bases each). Germline V CDR1 and CDR2: MNHEY, SVGAGI. The germline V and J ends were trimmed by 0 bases and 4 bases, with 10 bases remaining between them. This CDR3 has 14 amino acids. CDR3 sequence reads: CASSYSRGNYEQYV. The CDR3 DNA is TGTGCCAGCAGTTACTCGAGGGGTAATTACGAGCAGTACGTC.

This chain links TRBV27 with TRBJ1-5; 9 bases agree with TRBD1. Trimming cost V 4 bases and J 4 bases; bases outside gene matches: 2. The CDR3 has 14 residues. CDR1 MNHEY and CDR2 SMNVEV come from the germline V gene (reference sequence). CDR3 residues: CASSSTGGNQPQHF. CDR3 bases: TGTGCCAGCAGTTCGACAGGGGGTAATCAGCCCCAGCATTTT.

This sequence joins TRBV30 and TRBJ1-3; D is ambiguous. Germline V CDR1 and CDR2: GTSNPN, SVGIG (reference sequence). The V end was cut by 1 base, the J end by 0 bases, with 13 bases between. The CDR3 loop spans 16 amino acids. The CDR3 DNA follows: TGTGCCTGGAGTGACCAGGAGTTGAGCTCTGGAAACACCATATATTTT. Translating it yields CAWSDQELSSGNTIYF.

This clone was counted once. J is TRBJ1-3 and V is TRBV2; D gene ambiguous. The germline V gene encodes CDR1 SNHLY and CDR2 FYNNEI. This CDR3 has 15 residues. Trimming stripped 6 bases from V and 3 bases from J, with 15 bases between. CDR3 sequence reads: CASSQPGFGGNTIYF. Here the CDR3 DNA reads TGTGCCAGCAGCCAACCCGGTTTTGGTGGAAACACCATATATTTT.